This T cell receptor (beta chain) is drawn from a study of OX40 agonist ivuxolimab in advanced cancers. Study as a whole: With ivuxolimab, an agonistic anti-OX40 (CD134) antibody, patients were treated. Patients treated during dose escalation were battling hepatocellular carcinoma, melanoma, renal cell or head and neck cancer. Study results and caveats: Researchers did not establish what antigens the expanded peripheral T cells target.

Method: immunoSEQ multiplex PCR; TCRdb's copy keeps in-frame clones and lacks some. The sample shows around 51,000 clones, roughly 80% of them seen only once. With respect to this clone: Its antigen is undetermined.

Autoimmune disease history or systemic immunosuppression led to patients being barred. The sample was CD4+ or CD8+ T cells sorted from blood, taken in a trial of the OX40 agonist ivuxolimab. This sequence was found in an adult with an advanced solid tumor such as melanoma, head and neck, liver or kidney cancer.

This CDR3 is CASRTRGGTGELFF. The CDR3 region has the DNA TGTGCCAGCAGAACGAGGGGTGGCACCGGGGAGCTGTTTTTT. The rearrangement joins TRBV2 to TRBJ2-2; D may correspond to TRBD1 or TRBD2 (5 bases each). Per the germline V gene, CDR1 is SNHLY and CDR2 is FYNNEI. The CDR3 runs 14 residues. Trimming left V 6 bases short and J 4 bases short, with 12 bases between.